This TCR beta chain derives from a study of cytomegalovirus exposure and HLA in healthy donors. Study results and caveats: In the 120 or so validation repertoires, more than 85% of cluster scores exceeded 0, per a later analysis.

Measured with immunoSEQ multiplex PCR; TCRdb has only the in-frame clones, and not every one. The sample carries about 330,000 clones, roughly 85% recorded once. Germline V lookup: CDR1 SGHTA, CDR2 FQGTGA. This CDR3 has 14 amino acids. Trimming took 5 bases from V and 6 from J; bases not matched to a gene: 10. The donors were in the approximately 120-subject validation cohort, distinct from the approximately 700-subject first cohort. This clone was picked up many times. What it binds is not known. This TCR derives from a woman aged 18-29 years in good health and CMV-seronegative. The rearrangement links TRBV7-3 to TRBJ2-7, with 7 positions matching TRBD1. The specimen was PBMCs. The CDR3 DNA sequence: TGTGCCAGCAGCCCCTCCGGGACAGCGCCCGAGCAGTACTTC. It codes for CASSPSGTAPEQYF.